This T cell receptor (beta chain) was retrieved from a study of T cells in Graves' hyperthyroidism and ophthalmopathy. TCR beta CDR3 regions were amplified from RNA. With the HTBI primer set, the TCR CDR3 went through a first round of RT-PCR. TCRdb reanalysed the multiplex PCR reads using MiXCR and keeps one entry per CDR3 protein. Counted here are 450,000 to 700,000 distinct CDR3 sequences, around 45% occurring once; the ten biggest clones make up approximately 7.5%. General study findings and limits: Most thyroid clonotypes that were expanded above 0.001 also turned up in blood. Prediction of ophthalmopathy progression came a median approximately 6.5 months pre-onset.

Patients showing uncontrolled infection, other autoimmune disease, pregnancy or lactation were ineligible. On the basis of clinical symptoms, serum thyroxine and TRAb, thyroid ultrasound and orbital computed tomography, diagnoses were made. The sample holds many counts of this clonotype. Its antigen is as yet unknown. Germline CDR1 MNHNS, CDR2 SASEGT. V was clipped by 5 bases and J by 3 bases, with 11 bases between them. The CDR3 runs to 13 residues. Sequences were obtained from peripheral blood or thyroid tissue (not recorded which). The TCR originated in a woman aged 18-35 years with Graves' hyperthyroidism. V and J are TRBV6-1 and TRBJ2-7, with D possibly matching TRBD2 (5 bases). CDR3 loop: CASSPGVNYEQYF. Here the CDR3 DNA reads TGTGCCAGCAGTCCCGGGGTAAACTACGAGCAGTACTTC.